This T cell receptor beta chain is from a study of blood T cell repertoires in COVID-19. Looking at the study overall: Sites across the United States, Italy and Spain contributed samples from acute and convalescent COVID-19. PBMCs, B-cell-depleted T cells, or T cells were the source of the cDNA or gDNA that made up the material.

Here immunoSEQ multiplex PCR was the method, and the copy in TCRdb shows in-frame clones only, minus some. This table holds around 250,000 clones, 70% to 90% found once. J lost 5 bases, V lost 6 bases, and 10 bases had no gene match. The CDR3 has 15 amino acids. In germline, CDR1 is MGHRA, CDR2 YSYEKL. Enrollees, roughly 18 to 90 years old, lived in 24 US areas. V usage is TRBV4-1 and J usage is TRBJ2-7; 10 bases fit TRBD1. Sequences were obtained from PBMCs or T cells enriched from blood (not recorded which). The TCR originated in a woman in her twenties or thirties with acute COVID-19. CDR3 loop: CASSPGTGVRHEQYF. The CDR3 DNA reads TGCGCCAGCAGTCCCGGGACAGGGGTACGCCACGAGCAGTACTTC.